This T cell receptor beta chain emerged from a study of cytomegalovirus exposure and HLA in healthy donors. In the study overall: From HLA-typed donors, an early data release held roughly 80 million unique TCRs.

The V end was cut by 8 bases, the J end by 6 bases, with 11 bases between. The germline CDR1 and CDR2 sequences are MDHEN and SYDVKM. The CDR3 consists of 13 residues. The PCR had 60 Vbeta and 13 Jbeta primers. Method: immunoSEQ multiplex PCR; TCRdb's copy keeps in-frame clones and lacks some. This repertoire shows hundreds of thousands of clones, roughly 68% found once; its top ten account for 2.6%. The genes are TRBV28 and TRBJ1-6, with D possibly matching TRBD1 (5 bases). The sequenced sample consisted of PBMCs. This TCR was sampled from a man in his forties or fifties in good health and CMV-seropositive. The CDR3 sequence: CASRRDSNSPLHF. The CDR3 DNA follows: TGTGCCAGCCGCCGGGACTCTAATTCACCCCTCCACTTT.